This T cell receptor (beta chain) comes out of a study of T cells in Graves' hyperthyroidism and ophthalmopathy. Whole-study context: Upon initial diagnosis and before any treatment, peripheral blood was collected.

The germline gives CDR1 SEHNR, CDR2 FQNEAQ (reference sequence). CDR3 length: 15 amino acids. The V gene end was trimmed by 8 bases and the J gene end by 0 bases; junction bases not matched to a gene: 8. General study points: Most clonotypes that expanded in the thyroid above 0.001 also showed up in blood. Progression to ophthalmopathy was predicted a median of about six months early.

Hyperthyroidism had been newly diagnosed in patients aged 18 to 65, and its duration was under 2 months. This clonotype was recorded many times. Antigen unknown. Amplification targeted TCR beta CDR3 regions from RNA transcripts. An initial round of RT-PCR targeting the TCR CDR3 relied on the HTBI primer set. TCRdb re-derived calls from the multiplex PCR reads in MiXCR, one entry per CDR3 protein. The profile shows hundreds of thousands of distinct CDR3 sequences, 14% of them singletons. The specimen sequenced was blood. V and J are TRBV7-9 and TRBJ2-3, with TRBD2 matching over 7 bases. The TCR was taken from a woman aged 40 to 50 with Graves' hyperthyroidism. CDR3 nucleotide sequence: TGTGCCAGCCGGACCCTAGCGGTCAGCACAGATACGCAGTATTTT. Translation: CASRTLAVSTDTQYF.